A selection of T cell receptor beta chains follows, all from one sample in a study of T cell repertoires in cytomegalovirus infection. TCRdb used MiXCR to reprocess the reads, holding one entry per CDR3 protein. The sample includes approximately 600,000 distinct CDR3 sequences, 40% of them seen just once. The antigens these receptors bind are not known. Sequencing was performed on cultured PBMCs, taken from culture after CMV antigen stimulation. These receptors were collected from a human donor in good health (CMV status not recorded). Some clones in this sample may be carry-over from other donors' samples. Both conserved end residues are part of each CDR3. The order of the fields is clone size, CDR3 length, V gene, J gene, D gene, CDR3 DNA, CDR3 protein. D genes are given only for firm matches. Not every row has a clone size; where given, it reads once, few, many or a size class.

abundance: NA; len: 19; v_gene: TRBV4-2; j_gene: TRBJ2-1; d_gene: TRBD2; CDR3nt: TGTGCCAGCAGCCAAACCCAGCGGGGTTTTCTCAGCTCCTACAATGAGCAGTTCTTC; CDR3aa: CASSQTQRGFLSSYNEQFF
abundance: NA; len: 14; v_gene: TRBV25-1; j_gene: TRBJ1-1; d_gene: NA; CDR3nt: TGTGCCAGCAGTGAATATGCAGCCGGCTCTGAAGCTTTCTTT; CDR3aa: CASSEYAAGSEAFF
abundance: NA; len: 15; v_gene: TRBV28; j_gene: TRBJ2-1; d_gene: NA; CDR3nt: TGTGCCAGCAGTTTCCCCAGGACCTCCGGACATGAGCAGTTCTTC; CDR3aa: CASSFPRTSGHEQFF
abundance: NA; len: 18; v_gene: TRBV7-2; j_gene: TRBJ2-7; d_gene: TRBD2; CDR3nt: TGTGCCAGCAGCCTTAGGTCTTCTAGCGGGGGGAACTGGTACGAGCAGTACTTC; CDR3aa: CASSLRSSSGGNWYEQYF
abundance: few; len: 14; v_gene: TRBV7-8; j_gene: TRBJ1-4; d_gene: NA; CDR3nt: TGTGCCAGCAGCACGGACGGGGGAATGTCGGAACTGTTTTTT; CDR3aa: CASSTDGGMSELFF
abundance: NA; len: 14; v_gene: TRBV5-4; j_gene: TRBJ2-1; d_gene: TRBD2; CDR3nt: TGTGCCAGCAGCAACAGCGGGAGCAACAATGAGCAGTTCTTC; CDR3aa: CASSNSGSNNEQFF
abundance: once; len: 15; v_gene: TRBV12-3/TRBV12-4; j_gene: TRBJ1-5; d_gene: NA; CDR3nt: TGTGCCAGCAGTGCCCCCGGGTCCTACAATCAGCCCCAGCATTTT; CDR3aa: CASSAPGSYNQPQHF
abundance: NA; len: 16; v_gene: TRBV4-1; j_gene: TRBJ1-4; d_gene: NA; CDR3nt: TGCGCCAGCAGCCAACCTAAATCTCTGGGGGGTGAAAAACTGTTTTTT; CDR3aa: CASSQPKSLGGEKLFF
abundance: NA; len: 16; v_gene: TRBV19; j_gene: TRBJ1-5; d_gene: TRBD1; CDR3nt: TGTGCCAGTAGGAAAGATACAGGGGGTAGCAATCAGCCCCAGCATTTT; CDR3aa: CASRKDTGGSNQPQHF
abundance: few; len: 14; v_gene: TRBV7-6; j_gene: TRBJ1-4; d_gene: NA; CDR3nt: TGTGCCAGCAGCTTAAAAGCAACTAATGAAAAACTGTTTTTT; CDR3aa: CASSLKATNEKLFF
abundance: NA; len: 15; v_gene: TRBV7-2; j_gene: TRBJ2-3; d_gene: TRBD1; CDR3nt: TGTGCCAGCAGCTTCGGGACAGGGGTTACAGATACGCAGTATTTT; CDR3aa: CASSFGTGVTDTQYF
abundance: few; len: 11; v_gene: TRBV12-3/TRBV12-4; j_gene: TRBJ2-1; d_gene: NA; CDR3nt: TGTGCCAGCAGAAGCGTGACGGAGCAGTTCTTC; CDR3aa: CASRSVTEQFF
abundance: NA; len: 15; v_gene: TRBV11-2; j_gene: TRBJ2-3; d_gene: TRBD1; CDR3nt: TGTGCCAGCAGCCGCGGACAGGGTGGTCCAGATACGCAGTATTTT; CDR3aa: CASSRGQGGPDTQYF
abundance: NA; len: 15; v_gene: TRBV4-1; j_gene: TRBJ1-5; d_gene: NA; CDR3nt: TGCGCCAGCAGCCAATATAGAGAGGTAGCGCAGCCCCAGCATTTT; CDR3aa: CASSQYREVAQPQHF